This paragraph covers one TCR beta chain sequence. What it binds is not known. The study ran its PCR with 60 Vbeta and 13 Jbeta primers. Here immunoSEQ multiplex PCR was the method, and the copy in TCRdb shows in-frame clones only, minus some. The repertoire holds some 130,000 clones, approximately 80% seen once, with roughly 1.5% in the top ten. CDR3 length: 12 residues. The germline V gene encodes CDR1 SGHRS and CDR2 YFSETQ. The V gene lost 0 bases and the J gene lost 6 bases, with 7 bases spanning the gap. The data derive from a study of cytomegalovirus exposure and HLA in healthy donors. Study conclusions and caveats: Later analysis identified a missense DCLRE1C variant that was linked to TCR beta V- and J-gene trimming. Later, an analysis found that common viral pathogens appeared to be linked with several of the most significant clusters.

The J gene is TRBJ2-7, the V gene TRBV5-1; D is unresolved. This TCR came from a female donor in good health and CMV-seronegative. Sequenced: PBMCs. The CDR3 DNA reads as TGCGCCAGCAGCTTGGATAGGAGCGAGCAGTACTTC. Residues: CASSLDRSEQYF.